The clone carrying this T cell receptor beta chain was detected a few times. Its target is unknown. This entry is derived from a study of beta chain features in type 1 diabetes. Study in general: Sorted cell examination encompassed roughly 110,000,000 cells across all samples.

The study's findings and limits: A PCR bias possibly favoring shorter templates would apply equally to patients and controls. There were fewer insertions and more deletions at the VDJ junctions of type 1 diabetes patients. Unsettled here was the matter of whether HLA type influences TCRB rearrangement.

Reverse transcribing all isolated RNA meant expressed TCRB transcripts were sequenced. Generated by immunoSEQ multiplex PCR, the TCRdb table keeps only in-frame clones and is missing some. The table includes fewer than 350,000 clones, about 18% detected once. V lost 3 bases and J lost 11; bases outside the gene matches: 3. Per germline, CDR1 KGHSH and CDR2 LQKENI. The CDR3 contains 11 residues. The V call is TRBV18, the J call TRBJ2-7, with TRBD1 identical over 8 bases. Sequencing input: naive CD4+ T cells from blood. The source is a woman aged 18-29 years in good health. This CDR3 is CASSPGTGKYF. CDR3 in DNA: TGTGCCAGCTCACCTGGGACAGGCAAGTACTTC.